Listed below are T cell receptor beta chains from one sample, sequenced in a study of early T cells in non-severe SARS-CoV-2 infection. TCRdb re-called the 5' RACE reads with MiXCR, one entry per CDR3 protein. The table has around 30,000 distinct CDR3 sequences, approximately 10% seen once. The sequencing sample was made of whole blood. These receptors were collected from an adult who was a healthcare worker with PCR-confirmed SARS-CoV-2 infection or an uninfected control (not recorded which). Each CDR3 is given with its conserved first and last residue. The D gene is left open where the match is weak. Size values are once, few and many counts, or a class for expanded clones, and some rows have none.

CDR3 protein: CSASTDATNEKLFF; CDR3 DNA: TGCAGTGCTAGCACAGATGCAACTAATGAAAAACTGTTTTTT; clone size: many; D gene: .; V gene: TRBV20-1; J gene: TRBJ1-4
CDR3 protein: CASSPLDSYEQYF; CDR3 DNA: TGTGCCAGCTCACCACTAGACAGCTACGAGCAGTACTTC; clone size: many; D gene: .; V gene: TRBV18; J gene: TRBJ2-7
CDR3 protein: CASSQQSYYGYTF; CDR3 DNA: TGTGCCAGCAGCCAACAGTCTTACTATGGCTACACCTTC; clone size: many; D gene: .; V gene: TRBV7-6; J gene: TRBJ1-2
CDR3 protein: CASSPRLAEPNEQFF; CDR3 DNA: TGTGCCAGCTCACCTAGACTAGCGGAACCCAATGAGCAGTTCTTC; clone size: many; D gene: TRBD2; V gene: TRBV18; J gene: TRBJ2-1
CDR3 protein: CASSQSTVNSPLHF; CDR3 DNA: TGTGCCAGCAGCCAATCAACAGTTAATTCACCCCTCCACTTT; clone size: many; D gene: .; V gene: TRBV3-1; J gene: TRBJ1-6
CDR3 protein: CASRNQRGRTDTQYF; CDR3 DNA: TGTGCCAGCAGGAACCAGCGGGGGCGCACAGATACGCAGTATTTT; clone size: many; D gene: TRBD2; V gene: TRBV7-2; J gene: TRBJ2-3
CDR3 protein: CASSSTDPSRETQYF; CDR3 DNA: TGTGCCAGCAGCTCCACGGACCCGAGCCGAGAGACCCAGTACTTC; clone size: many; D gene: .; V gene: TRBV5-5; J gene: TRBJ2-5
CDR3 protein: CASSLQGARAEAFF; CDR3 DNA: TGTGCCAGCAGCTTACAGGGGGCGCGTGCTGAAGCTTTCTTT; clone size: many; D gene: TRBD1; V gene: TRBV7-2; J gene: TRBJ1-1
CDR3 protein: CASSPYNEQFF; CDR3 DNA: TGTGCCAGCAGCCCTTACAATGAGCAGTTCTTC; clone size: medium-sized; D gene: .; V gene: TRBV11-2; J gene: TRBJ2-1
CDR3 protein: CASSTPRTGENEQFF; CDR3 DNA: TGTGCCAGCTCGACTCCGAGGACAGGGGAGAATGAGCAGTTCTTC; clone size: many; D gene: TRBD1; V gene: TRBV18; J gene: TRBJ2-1
CDR3 protein: CASSQYRSSTDTQYF; CDR3 DNA: TGTGCCAGCAGTCAGTACAGGTCTAGCACAGATACGCAGTATTTT; clone size: few; D gene: .; V gene: TRBV2; J gene: TRBJ2-3
CDR3 protein: CASSVWYEQYF; CDR3 DNA: TGTGCCAGCAGTGTTTGGTACGAGCAGTACTTC; clone size: many; D gene: .; V gene: TRBV12-3/TRBV12-4; J gene: TRBJ2-7
CDR3 protein: CASSYADRGYEQYF; CDR3 DNA: TGTGCCAGCAGTTACGCGGACAGGGGATACGAGCAGTACTTC; clone size: many; D gene: TRBD1; V gene: TRBV6-5; J gene: TRBJ2-7
CDR3 protein: CASSNFVPSGGRSSYNEQFF; CDR3 DNA: TGCGCCAGCAGTAACTTTGTCCCTAGCGGGGGCCGGAGCTCCTACAATGAGCAGTTCTTC; clone size: many; D gene: TRBD2; V gene: TRBV10-1; J gene: TRBJ2-1
CDR3 protein: CASSVPGTGRETQYF; CDR3 DNA: TGTGCCAGCAGTGTCCCCGGGACAGGGCGAGAGACCCAGTACTTC; clone size: .; D gene: TRBD1; V gene: TRBV25-1; J gene: TRBJ2-5
CDR3 protein: CASGRTGNTEAFF; CDR3 DNA: TGTGCCAGCGGAAGGACGGGGAACACTGAAGCTTTCTTT; clone size: few; D gene: .; V gene: TRBV2; J gene: TRBJ1-1